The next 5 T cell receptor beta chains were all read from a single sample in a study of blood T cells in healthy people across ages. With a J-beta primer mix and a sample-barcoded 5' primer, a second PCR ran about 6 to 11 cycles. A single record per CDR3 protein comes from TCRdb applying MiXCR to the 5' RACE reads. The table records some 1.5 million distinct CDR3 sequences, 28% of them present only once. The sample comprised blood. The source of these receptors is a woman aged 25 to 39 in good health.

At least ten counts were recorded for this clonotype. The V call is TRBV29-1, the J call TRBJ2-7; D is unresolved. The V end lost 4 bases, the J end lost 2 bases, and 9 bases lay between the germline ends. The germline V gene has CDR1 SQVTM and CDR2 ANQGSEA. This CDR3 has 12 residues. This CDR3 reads CSVVMGTYEQYF. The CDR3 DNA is TGCAGCGTTGTCATGGGCACCTACGAGCAGTACTTC.

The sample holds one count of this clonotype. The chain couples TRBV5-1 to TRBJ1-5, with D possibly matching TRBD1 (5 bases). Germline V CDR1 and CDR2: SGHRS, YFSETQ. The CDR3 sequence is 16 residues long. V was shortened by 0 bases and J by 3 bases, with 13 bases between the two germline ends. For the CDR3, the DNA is TGCGCCAGCAGCTTGGCCCCAGGGACTACCAATCAGCCCCAGCATTTT. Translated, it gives CASSLAPGTTNQPQHF.

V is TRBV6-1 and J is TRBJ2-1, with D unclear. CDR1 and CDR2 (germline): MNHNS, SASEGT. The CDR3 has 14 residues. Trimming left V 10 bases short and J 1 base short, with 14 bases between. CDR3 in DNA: TGTGCCACCCCATCTTTGGGGTCCTACAATGAGCAGTTCTTC. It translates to CATPSLGSYNEQFF.

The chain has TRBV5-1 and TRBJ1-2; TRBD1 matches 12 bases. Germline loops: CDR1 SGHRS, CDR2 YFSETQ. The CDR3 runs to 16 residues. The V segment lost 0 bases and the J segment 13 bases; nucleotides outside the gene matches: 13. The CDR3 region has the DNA TGCGCCAGCAGCTTGGGGCCGGGACAGGGGGCGAGGGACTGCACCTTC. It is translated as CASSLGPGQGARDCTF.

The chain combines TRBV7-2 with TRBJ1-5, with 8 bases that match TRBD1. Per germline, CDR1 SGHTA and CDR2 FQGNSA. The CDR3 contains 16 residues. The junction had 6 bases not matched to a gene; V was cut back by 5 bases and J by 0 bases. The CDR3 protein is CASSEDRDGSNQPQHF. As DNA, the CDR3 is TGTGCCAGCAGCGAGGACAGGGACGGTAGCAATCAGCCCCAGCATTTT.